What follows is one T cell receptor beta chain and its context. The germline gives CDR1 SGHRS, CDR2 YFSETQ. Germline trimming cut 4 bases from V and 5 bases from J; bases unmatched to any gene: 9. The CDR3 loop spans 14 amino acids. This entry belongs to a study of T cell changes during pregnancy in multiple sclerosis. This table comes from immunoSEQ multiplex PCR, and its TCRdb copy is limited to in-frame clones, with some not included. This sample has tens of thousands of clones, with roughly 94% found just once. The genes are TRBV5-1 and TRBJ2-7, with 7 bases fitting TRBD1. Sequenced material: CD4+ T cells from peripheral blood mononuclear cells, taken after pregnancy. The TCR comes from a female donor with multiple sclerosis, enrolled in a pregnancy study. CDR3 nucleotide sequence: TGCGCCAGCAGCCTTACCGGACAGGACAACGAGCAGTACTTC. Amino acid sequence: CASSLTGQDNEQYF.